The T cell receptor (beta chain) under discussion was sequenced for a study of cytotoxic CD8 clonotypes in ibrutinib-treated CLL. Whole-study results and caveats: Rare overall, public clonotypes shrank or held steady under therapy. Clonality measured at baseline exceeded age-matched healthy donors, tracking circulating CD8+ T-cell counts.

The germline CDR1 and CDR2 sequences are MNHEY and SVGAGI. The CDR3 runs to 14 residues. The ends lost 3 bases at V and 5 bases at J; junction bases unmatched: 5. Assay: immunoSEQ multiplex PCR; the TCRdb copy retains only in-frame clones and omits some. The sample consists of tens of thousands of clones, about four fifths of them appearing once. Concerning this clone itself: Antigen unknown.

The gene calls are TRBV6-5 and TRBJ1-2; 8 bases line up with TRBD1. The receptor was isolated from a human donor with chronic lymphocytic leukemia. This specimen consisted of PBMCs, obtained after 12 months of ibrutinib treatment. The CDR3 sequence is CASSYRHRGYGYTF. In DNA, the CDR3 is TGTGCCAGCAGTTATCGCCACAGGGGGTATGGCTACACCTTC.